The source of this T cell receptor (beta chain) is a study of blood T cells in healthy people across ages. Alongside a J-beta primer mix, a sample-barcoded 5' primer served in a second PCR lasting roughly 6 to 11 cycles. Each cDNA molecule carried a tag from a template-switch adaptor that contained 12 random nucleotides. TCRdb passed the 5' RACE reads through MiXCR, listing each CDR3 protein once. The table includes 760,000 or so distinct CDR3 sequences, 25% detected once. The germline V gene has CDR1 LGHNA and CDR2 YSLEER. The CDR3 runs to 16 residues. Trimming cost V 4 bases and J 8 bases; bases outside gene matches: 12. The data also belong to a second study, concerning T cells of mothers and their children. As reported in that work: Random nucleotides (2-4) and sample barcodes were added by the M1S primer used in the second PCR.

Sequencing was carried out using blood. The sequence derives from a boy between 5 and 17 years old in good health. The chain is built from TRBV4-3 and TRBJ2-1, with 9 bases fitting TRBD1. The CDR3 here is CASSPSWTGEGDEQFF. The CDR3 DNA follows: TGCGCCAGCAGCCCCAGCTGGACAGGGGAAGGAGATGAGCAGTTCTTC.